This T cell receptor (beta chain) stems from a study of identical twins (dated by TCRdb to the mid-2010s). About the full investigation: To test whether fetal clonotypes persist, this study deep-sequenced TCR alpha and beta repertoires from monozygotic twins, from unrelated adults of various ages, and from cord blood. To rule out contamination, the twin experiments were replicated at different times with different library preparation protocols. Summary of the overall study and its limitations: In monozygotic twins, recombination models systematically underestimated out-of-frame TCR alpha sharing, but the models matched the sharing seen between unrelated individuals. Fewer insertions were carried by abundant cord blood beta clonotypes, a similar but weaker trend appeared in young adult naive repertoires, and no such trend appeared in memory repertoires. Zero-insertion analyses could be partly confounded by invariant T cells such as MAIT and iNKT, although diverse VJ usage argued against such confounding for most clonotypes. Compared with coincidental sharing between unrelated individuals, out-of-frame TCR alpha sequences shared between twins had an excess of sequences with low generation probability. A weaker excess of twin sharing was found in beta out-of-frame sequences because the signal-to-noise ratio was lowered by fewer shared sequences. Because the same donors could not be followed over many years, conclusions were based on cross-sectional statistical analysis.

Preparation of the library involved 5' RACE. Sequencing relied on an Illumina HiSeq 2000. Template switching introduced a universal primer binding site; the final cDNA contained a unique molecular identifier, enabling accurate counting of TCR cDNA molecules. First-strand cDNA for TCR alpha and beta chains was synthesized from specific primers in the conserved constant-segment region. To control for contamination, every cDNA library was double barcoded, receiving both a SMART-Mk sample barcode and Illumina barcodes. Two successive PCR steps introduced TruSeq adapter sequences along with Illumina sample barcodes. The TCR alpha and beta cDNA libraries were sequenced on the Illumina HiSeq platform using custom primers. Per the source publication's procedure: Raw reads were processed with MiGEC to extract unique molecular identifiers, and MiXCR was used to determine CDR3 positions. Recombination models were inferred per individual with the repgenHMM and IGoR tools using an EM algorithm. Shared clonotypes were analyzed with the tcR package in R, and sharing was normalized by the product of cloneset sizes. To study raw recombination free of thymic and clonal selection effects, out-of-frame nonproductive sequences were analyzed. Clones were called with MiXCR by TCRdb after fastp trimmed the public reads at Q25, and only in-frame beta chains were retained. Every CDR3 protein is listed once, alongside the most common genes and DNA of its rows. TCRdb assigned the V and J calls; the authors' analysis was not used. This sample comprises 1.5 million to 2 million distinct CDR3 sequences, roughly 35% of them detected only once. Jointly, the top ten make up about 0.3% of the sample.

The CDR3 sequence holds 20 residues, the cysteine and phenylalanine included. Left in the record is the CDR3 DNA by itself, 60 bases read in frame from the first base. V and J are trimmed by 1 base and 0 bases, and the gene matches miss 16 bases of the junction. CDR1 and CDR2, per the germline V gene (reference sequence), are DFQATT and SNEGSKA. Every donor in the study was a healthy Caucasian. As for this clonotype: This clone's antigen is unknown. No quality values exist for individual bases; no much larger clone is one base distant.

Sequencing was performed on cord blood. This TCR was sampled from a newborn girl in good health. The chain employs TRBV20-1 and TRBJ2-3; the junction holds 10 bases that match TRBD2. CDR3 reads: CSARAIQGTSVFHSTDTQYF. Read as DNA, the sequence is TGCAGTGCTAGAGCCATACAAGGGACTAGCGTTTTCCATAGCACAGATACGCAGTATTTT.